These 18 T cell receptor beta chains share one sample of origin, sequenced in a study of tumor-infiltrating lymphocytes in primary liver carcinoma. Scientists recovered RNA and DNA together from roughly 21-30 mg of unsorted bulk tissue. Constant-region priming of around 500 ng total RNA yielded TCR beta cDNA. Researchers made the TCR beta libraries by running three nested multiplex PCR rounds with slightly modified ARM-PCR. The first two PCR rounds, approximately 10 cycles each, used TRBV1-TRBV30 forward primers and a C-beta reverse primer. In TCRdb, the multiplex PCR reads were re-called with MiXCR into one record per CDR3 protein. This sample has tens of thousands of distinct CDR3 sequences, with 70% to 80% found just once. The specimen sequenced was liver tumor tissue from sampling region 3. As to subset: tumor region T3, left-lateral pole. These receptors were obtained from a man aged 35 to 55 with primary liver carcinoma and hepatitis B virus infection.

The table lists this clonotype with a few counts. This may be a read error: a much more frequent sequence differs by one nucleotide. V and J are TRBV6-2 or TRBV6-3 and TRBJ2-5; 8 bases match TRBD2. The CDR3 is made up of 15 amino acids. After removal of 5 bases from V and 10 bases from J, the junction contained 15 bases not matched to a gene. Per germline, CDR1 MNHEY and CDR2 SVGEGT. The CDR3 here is CASSPGTRVVCGQYF. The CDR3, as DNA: TGTGCCAGCAGTCCCGGGACTAGAGTAGTTTGTGGCCAGTACTTC.

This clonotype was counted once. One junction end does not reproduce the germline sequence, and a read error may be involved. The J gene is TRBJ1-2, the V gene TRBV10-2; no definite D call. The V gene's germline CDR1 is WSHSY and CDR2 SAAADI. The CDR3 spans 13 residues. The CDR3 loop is CASSRSLDYGYSF. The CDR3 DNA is TGCGCCAGCAGCAGGTCCCTGGACTATGGCTACAGCTTC.

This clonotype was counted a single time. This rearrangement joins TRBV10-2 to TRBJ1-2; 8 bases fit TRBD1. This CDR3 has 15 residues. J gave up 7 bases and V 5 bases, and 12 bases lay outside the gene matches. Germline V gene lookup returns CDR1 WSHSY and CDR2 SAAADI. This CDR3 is CASSNWAGGLVGYTF. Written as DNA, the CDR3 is TGCGCCAGCAGTAATTGGGCAGGGGGCCTCGTTGGCTACACCTTC.

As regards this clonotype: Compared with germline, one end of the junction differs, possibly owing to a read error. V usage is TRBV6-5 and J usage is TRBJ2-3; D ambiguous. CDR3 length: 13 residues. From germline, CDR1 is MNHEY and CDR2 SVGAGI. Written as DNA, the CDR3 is TGTGTCAGCAGTTCCCTGGCTCCAGATACGCAGTATTTT. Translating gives CVSSSLAPDTQYF.

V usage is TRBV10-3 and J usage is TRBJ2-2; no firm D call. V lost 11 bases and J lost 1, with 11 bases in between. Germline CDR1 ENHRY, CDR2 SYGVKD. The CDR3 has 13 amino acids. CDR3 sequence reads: CACRGWNTGELFF. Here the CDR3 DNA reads TGTGCCTGTAGAGGCTGGAACACCGGGGAGCTGTTTTTT.

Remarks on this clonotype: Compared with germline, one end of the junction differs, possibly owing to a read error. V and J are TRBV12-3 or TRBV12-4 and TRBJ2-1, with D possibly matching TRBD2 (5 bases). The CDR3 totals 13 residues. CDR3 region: CARSPHTGNERFF. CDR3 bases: TGTGCCAGAAGCCCCCATACGGGGAATGAGCGGTTCTTC.

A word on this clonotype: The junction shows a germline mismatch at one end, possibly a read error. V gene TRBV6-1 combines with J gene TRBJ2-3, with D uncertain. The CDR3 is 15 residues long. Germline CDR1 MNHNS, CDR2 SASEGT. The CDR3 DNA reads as TGTGCCAGCAGTGTCACAGAGTCCGGCACAGAAACGCAGTATTTT. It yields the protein CASSVTESGTETQYF.

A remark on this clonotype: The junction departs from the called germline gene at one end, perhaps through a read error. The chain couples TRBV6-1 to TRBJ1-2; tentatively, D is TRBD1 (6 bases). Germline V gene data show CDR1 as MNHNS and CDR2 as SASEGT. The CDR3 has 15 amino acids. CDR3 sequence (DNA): TGTGCCAGCAGAGAAGTGGGGGGGGCTGGACATGGCTACACCTTC. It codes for CASREVGGAGHGYTF.

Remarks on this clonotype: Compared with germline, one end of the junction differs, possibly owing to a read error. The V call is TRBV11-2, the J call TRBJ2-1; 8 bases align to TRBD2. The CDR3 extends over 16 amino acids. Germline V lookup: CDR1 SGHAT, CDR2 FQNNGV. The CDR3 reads CGSGLDIGLAMGVQFF. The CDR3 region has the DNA TGTGGCAGCGGCTTGGATATCGGACTAGCCATGGGTGTGCAGTTCTTC.

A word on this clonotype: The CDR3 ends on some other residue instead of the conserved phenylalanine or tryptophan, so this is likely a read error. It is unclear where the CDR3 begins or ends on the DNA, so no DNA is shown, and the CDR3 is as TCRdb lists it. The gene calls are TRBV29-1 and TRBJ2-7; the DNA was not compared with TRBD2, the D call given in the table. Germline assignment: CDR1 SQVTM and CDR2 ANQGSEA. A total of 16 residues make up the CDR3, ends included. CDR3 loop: CSVDGHSGLAGAEEYS.

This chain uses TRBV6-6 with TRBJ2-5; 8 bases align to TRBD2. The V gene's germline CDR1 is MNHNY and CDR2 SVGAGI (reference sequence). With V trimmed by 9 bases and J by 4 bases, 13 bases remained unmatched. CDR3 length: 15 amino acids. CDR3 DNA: TGTGCCAGTAGTCACGGGACTAGGCGTTTAGAGACCCAGTACTTC. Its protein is CASSHGTRRLETQYF.

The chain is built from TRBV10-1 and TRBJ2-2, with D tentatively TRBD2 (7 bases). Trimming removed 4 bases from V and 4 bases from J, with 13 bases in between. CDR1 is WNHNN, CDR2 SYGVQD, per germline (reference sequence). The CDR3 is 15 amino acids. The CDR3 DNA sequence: TGCGCCAGCAGTGTGGCGGGGGCTGTCACCGGGGAGCTGTTTTTT. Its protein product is CASSVAGAVTGELFF.

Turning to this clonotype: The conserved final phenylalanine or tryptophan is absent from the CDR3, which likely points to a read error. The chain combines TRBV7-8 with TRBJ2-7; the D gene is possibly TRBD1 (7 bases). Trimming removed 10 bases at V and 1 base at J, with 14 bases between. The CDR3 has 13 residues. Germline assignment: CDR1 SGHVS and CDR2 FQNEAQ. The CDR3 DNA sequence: TGTGCCATCAGGGGGGATACATCCTACGAGCAGTACATC. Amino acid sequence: CAIRGDTSYEQYI.

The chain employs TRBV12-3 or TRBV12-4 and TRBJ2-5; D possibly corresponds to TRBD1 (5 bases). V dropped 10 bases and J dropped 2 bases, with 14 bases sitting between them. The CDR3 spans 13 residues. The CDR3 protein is CANSCTGQETQYF. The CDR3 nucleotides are TGTGCCAACAGCTGTACAGGTCAAGAGACCCAGTACTTC.

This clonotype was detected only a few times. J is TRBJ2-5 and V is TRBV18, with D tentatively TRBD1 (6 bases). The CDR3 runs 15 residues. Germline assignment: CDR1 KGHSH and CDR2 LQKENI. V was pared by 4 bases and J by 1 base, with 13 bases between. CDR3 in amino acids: CASSLTVDSQETQYF. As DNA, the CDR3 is TGTGCCAGCTCACTTACAGTGGACAGCCAAGAGACCCAGTACTTC.

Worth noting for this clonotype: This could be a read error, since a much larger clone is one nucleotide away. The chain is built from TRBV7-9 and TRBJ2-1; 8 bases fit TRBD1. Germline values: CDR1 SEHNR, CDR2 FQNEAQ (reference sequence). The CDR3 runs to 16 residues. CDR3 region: CASSLPSRTGFYELFF. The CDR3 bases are TGTGCCAGCAGCTTACCCTCCCGGACAGGGTTTTATGAGCTGTTCTTC.

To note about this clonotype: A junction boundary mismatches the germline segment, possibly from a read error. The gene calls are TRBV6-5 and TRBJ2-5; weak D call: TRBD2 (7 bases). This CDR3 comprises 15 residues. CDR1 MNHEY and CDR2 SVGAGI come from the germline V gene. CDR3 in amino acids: CASSSGLGGQGTQYF. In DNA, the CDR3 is TGTGCTAGCAGCTCCGGGTTGGGGGGGCAAGGGACCCAGTACTTC.

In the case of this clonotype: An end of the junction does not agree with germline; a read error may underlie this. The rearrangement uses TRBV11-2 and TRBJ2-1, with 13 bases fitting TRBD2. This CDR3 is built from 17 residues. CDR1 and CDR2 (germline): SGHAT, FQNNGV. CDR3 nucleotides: TGTGCCAGCAACAGAGGGACTAGCGGGAACTCCTACAAAGAGCAGTTCTTC. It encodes CASNRGTSGNSYKEQFF.